These T cell receptor beta chains were read from a single sample in a study of T cell responses to AZD1222 COVID-19 vaccine. The table came from immunoSEQ multiplex PCR; TCRdb's copy has only in-frame clones and leaves some out. The table has about 100,000 clones, about 86% seen once. This specimen was peripheral blood, taken on day 0 of AZD1222 vaccination. Receptors were obtained from an adult in good health. Each CDR3 is given with its conserved first and last residue. A D gene is named only where the DNA matches it firmly. The size of a clone is reported for some rows only, either as once, few or many, or as a class for expanded clones.

>-|TRBJ1-2|TRBV12-3/TRBV12-4|TRBD1
TGTGCCAGCAGCACGGGACAGGGTTATGGCTACACCTTC
CASSTGQGYGYTF
>-|TRBJ1-2|TRBV6-2/TRBV6-3|-
TGTGCCAGCAGCCTGGGGGCCCGCGTGGCATCTAACTATGGCTACACCTTC
CASSLGARVASNYGYTF
>-|TRBJ1-4|TRBV30|-
TGTGCCTGGAGATTGGGGGCTGGTAATGAAAAACTGTTTTTT
CAWRLGAGNEKLFF
>-|TRBJ1-2|TRBV7-9|TRBD1
TGTGCCAGCAGCTTAGCGTCAGGGACAGAAAAATATGGCTACACCTTC
CASSLASGTEKYGYTF
>-|TRBJ1-3|TRBV2|-
TGTGCCAGCAGTCCCTACTCTGGAAACACCATATATTTT
CASSPYSGNTIYF
>once|TRBJ2-3|TRBV27|-
TGTGCCAGCAGTCCGGGACCCCGCACAGATACGCAGTATTTT
CASSPGPRTDTQYF
>-|TRBJ2-3|TRBV28|-
TGTGCCAGCAGTGTTACAGATACGCAGTATTTT
CASSVTDTQYF
>-|TRBJ2-7|TRBV19|-
TGTGCCACTTCTCGGGGGAGCTCCTACGAGCAGTACTTC
CATSRGSSYEQYF
>-|TRBJ2-3|TRBV6-4|-
TGTGCCAGCTACGGGTTTGAGGCAGCAGATACGCAGTATTTT
CASYGFEAADTQYF
>-|TRBJ1-2|TRBV19|-
TGTGCCAGTAGTCCCCGGGGGGGAGATGGCTACACCTTC
CASSPRGGDGYTF
>-|TRBJ1-3|TRBV6-5|TRBD1
TGTGCCAGCAGTAGGGACAGGGCAGCCGGAAACACCATATATTTT
CASSRDRAAGNTIYF
>few|TRBJ2-7|TRBV10-3|TRBD2
TGTGCCATCAGTGCGGGGACTAGCGGAACCTACGAGCAGTACTTC
CAISAGTSGTYEQYF
>-|TRBJ2-1|TRBV3-1/TRBV3-2|-
TGTGCCAGCAGCCAAGATCTTGTCAGCTACAATGAGCAGTTCTTC
CASSQDLVSYNEQFF
>-|TRBJ2-3|TRBV24-1|TRBD1
TGTGCCACCAGTGATTTGGAGACAGGGGGCACAGATACGCAGTATTTT
CATSDLETGGTDTQYF
>-|TRBJ1-2|TRBV12-3/TRBV12-4|-
TGTGCCAGCAGTTGGGACAACACTTATGGCTACACCTTC
CASSWDNTYGYTF
>-|TRBJ2-3|TRBV19|-
TGTGCCAGTAGTATTGGGGGGTATGCAGATACGCAGTATTTT
CASSIGGYADTQYF
>-|TRBJ1-2|TRBV15|-
TGTGCCACCAGCACCCGCACAGGGCCACATGGCTACACCTTC
CATSTRTGPHGYTF
>-|TRBJ2-7|TRBV5-1|-
TGCGCCAGCAGCTTTGTTTTCGAGACCGGGAGTCCGCAGAAGCAGTACTTC
CASSFVFETGSPQKQYF
>-|TRBJ2-1|TRBV2|-
TGTGCCAGCAGTGAAAGTGTGACGGGGTACAATGAGCAGTTCTTC
CASSESVTGYNEQFF
>-|TRBJ2-3|TRBV15|-
TGTGCCACCAGCAGCGTAGGTGGCAGGGGTTGGGATACGCAGTATTTT
CATSSVGGRGWDTQYF
>-|TRBJ1-1|TRBV4-3|-
TGCGCCAGCAGCCAAGAAACGGGGGTGGCTTTCTTT
CASSQETGVAFF
>-|TRBJ2-1|TRBV6-6|-
TGTGCCAGCACCAGGGTCCCCTCCTACAATGAGCAGTTCTTC
CASTRVPSYNEQFF
>-|TRBJ1-1|TRBV19|-
TGTGCCAGTAGTATAGGTCCCAAAGCTTTCTTT
CASSIGPKAFF
>-|TRBJ1-4|TRBV19|-
TGTGCCAGTAGTATCGGGACCACATCGGAGGAAAAACTGTTTTTT
CASSIGTTSEEKLFF
>-|TRBJ2-3|TRBV7-2|TRBD2
TGTGCCAGCAGCTTACGGACTAGCGGCTTGGTACTCACAGATACGCAGTATTTT
CASSLRTSGLVLTDTQYF
>few|TRBJ2-1|TRBV7-2|TRBD2
TGTGCCAGCAGCTTAGGAAGCGGGGGGTCCGATGAGCAGTTCTTC
CASSLGSGGSDEQFF
>-|TRBJ1-2|TRBV11-3|-
TGTGCCAGCAGCTTAGGAGGCACCCCCGGTGGCTACACCTTC
CASSLGGTPGGYTF
>-|TRBJ2-7|TRBV6-5|TRBD2
TGTGCCAGCAGGACCCTAGCGGGAGGCTACGAGCAGTACTTC
CASRTLAGGYEQYF